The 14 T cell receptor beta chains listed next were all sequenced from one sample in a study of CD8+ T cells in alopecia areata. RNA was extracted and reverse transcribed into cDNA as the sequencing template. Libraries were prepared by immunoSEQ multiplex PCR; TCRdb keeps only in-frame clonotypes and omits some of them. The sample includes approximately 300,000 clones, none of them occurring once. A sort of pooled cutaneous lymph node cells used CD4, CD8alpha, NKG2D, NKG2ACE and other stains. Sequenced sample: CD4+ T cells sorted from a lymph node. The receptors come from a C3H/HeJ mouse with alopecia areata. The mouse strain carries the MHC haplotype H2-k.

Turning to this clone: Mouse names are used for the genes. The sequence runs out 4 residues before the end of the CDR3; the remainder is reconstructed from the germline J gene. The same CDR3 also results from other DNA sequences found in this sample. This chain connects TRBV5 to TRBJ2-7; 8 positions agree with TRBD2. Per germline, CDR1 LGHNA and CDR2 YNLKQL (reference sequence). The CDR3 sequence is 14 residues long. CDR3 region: CASSQDHWGYEQYF. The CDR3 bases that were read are TGTGCCAGCAGCCAAGATCACTGGGGGTAT.

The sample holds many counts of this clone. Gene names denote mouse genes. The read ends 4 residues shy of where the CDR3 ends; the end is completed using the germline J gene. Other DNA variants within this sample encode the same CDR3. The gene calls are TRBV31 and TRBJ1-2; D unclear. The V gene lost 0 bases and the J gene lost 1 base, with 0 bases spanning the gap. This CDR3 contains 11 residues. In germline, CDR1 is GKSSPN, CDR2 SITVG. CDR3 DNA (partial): TGTGCCTGGAGTCTAAACTCC. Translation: CAWSLNS. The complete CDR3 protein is CAWSLNSDYTF.

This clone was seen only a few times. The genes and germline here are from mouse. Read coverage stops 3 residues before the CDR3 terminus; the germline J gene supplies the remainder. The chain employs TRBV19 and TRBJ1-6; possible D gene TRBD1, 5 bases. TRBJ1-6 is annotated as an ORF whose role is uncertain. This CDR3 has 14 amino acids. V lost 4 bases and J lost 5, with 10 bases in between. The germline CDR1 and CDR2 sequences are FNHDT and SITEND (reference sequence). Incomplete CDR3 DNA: TGTGCCAGCAGTCACCAGGGCGATAATTCGCCC. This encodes CASSHQGDNSP. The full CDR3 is CASSHQGDNSPLYF.

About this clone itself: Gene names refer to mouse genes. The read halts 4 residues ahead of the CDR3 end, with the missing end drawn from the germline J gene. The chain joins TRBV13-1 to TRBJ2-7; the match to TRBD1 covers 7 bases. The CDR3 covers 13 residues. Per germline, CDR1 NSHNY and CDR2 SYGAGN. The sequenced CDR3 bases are TGTGCCAGCAGTGATAGCAGGGGGTAT. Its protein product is CASSDSRGY. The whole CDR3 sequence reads CASSDSRGYEQYF.

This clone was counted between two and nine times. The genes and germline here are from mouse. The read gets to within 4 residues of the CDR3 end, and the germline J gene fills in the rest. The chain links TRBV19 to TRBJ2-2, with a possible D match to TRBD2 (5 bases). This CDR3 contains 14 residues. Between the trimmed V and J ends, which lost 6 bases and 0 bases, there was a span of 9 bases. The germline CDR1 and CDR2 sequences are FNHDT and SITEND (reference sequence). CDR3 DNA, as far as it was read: TGTGCCAGCAACTACTGGACAAACACCGGG. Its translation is CASNYWTNTG. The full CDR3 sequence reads CASNYWTNTGQLYF.

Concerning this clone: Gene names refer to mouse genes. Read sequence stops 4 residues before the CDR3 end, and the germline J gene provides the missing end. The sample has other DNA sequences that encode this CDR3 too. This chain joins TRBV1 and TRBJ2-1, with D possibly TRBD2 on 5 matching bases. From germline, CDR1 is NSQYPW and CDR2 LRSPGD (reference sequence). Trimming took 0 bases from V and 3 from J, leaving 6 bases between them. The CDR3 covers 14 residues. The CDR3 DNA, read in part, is TGCACCTGCAGTGCAGAAACTGGCTATGCT. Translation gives CTCSAETGYA. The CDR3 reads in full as CTCSAETGYAEQFF.

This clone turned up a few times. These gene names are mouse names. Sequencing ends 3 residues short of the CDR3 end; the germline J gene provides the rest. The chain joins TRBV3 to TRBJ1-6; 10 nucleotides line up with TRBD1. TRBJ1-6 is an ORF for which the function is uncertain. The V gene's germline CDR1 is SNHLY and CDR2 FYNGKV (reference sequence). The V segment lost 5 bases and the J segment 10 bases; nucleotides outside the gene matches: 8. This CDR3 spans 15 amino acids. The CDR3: CASSPPGQGRSPLYF. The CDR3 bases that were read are TGTGCCAGCAGCCCGCCGGGACAGGGGAGGTCGCCC.

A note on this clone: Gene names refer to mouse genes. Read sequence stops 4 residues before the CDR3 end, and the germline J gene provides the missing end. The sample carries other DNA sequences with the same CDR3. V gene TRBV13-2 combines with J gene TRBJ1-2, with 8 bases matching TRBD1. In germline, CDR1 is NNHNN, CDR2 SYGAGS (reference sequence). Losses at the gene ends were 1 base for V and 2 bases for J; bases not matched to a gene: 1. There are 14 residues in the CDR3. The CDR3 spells CASGDRQGNSDYTF. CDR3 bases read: TGTGCCAGCGGTGATCGACAGGGGAACTCC.

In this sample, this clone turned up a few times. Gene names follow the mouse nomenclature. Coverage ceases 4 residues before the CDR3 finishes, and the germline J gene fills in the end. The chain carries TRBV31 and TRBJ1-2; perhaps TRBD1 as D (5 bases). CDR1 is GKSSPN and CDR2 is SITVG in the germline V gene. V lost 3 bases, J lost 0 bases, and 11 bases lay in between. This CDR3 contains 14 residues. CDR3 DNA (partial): TGTGCCTGGAGCCAGGACAATACAAACTCC. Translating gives CAWSQDNTNS. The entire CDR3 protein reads CAWSQDNTNSDYTF.

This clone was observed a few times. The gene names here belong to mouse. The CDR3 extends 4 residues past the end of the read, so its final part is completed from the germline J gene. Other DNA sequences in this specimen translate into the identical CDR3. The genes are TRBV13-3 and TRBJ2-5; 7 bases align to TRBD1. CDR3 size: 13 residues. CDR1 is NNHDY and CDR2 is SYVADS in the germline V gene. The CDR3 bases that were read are TGTGCCAGCAGTGGACAGGGTTTAGAC. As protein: CASSGQGLD. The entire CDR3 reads CASSGQGLDTQYF.

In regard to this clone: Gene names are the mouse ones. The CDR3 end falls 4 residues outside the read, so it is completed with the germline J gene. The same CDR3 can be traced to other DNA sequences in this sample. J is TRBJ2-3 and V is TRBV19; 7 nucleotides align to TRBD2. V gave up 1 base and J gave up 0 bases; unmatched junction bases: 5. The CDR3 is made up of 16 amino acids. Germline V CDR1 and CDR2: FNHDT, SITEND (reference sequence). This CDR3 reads CASSILGGGSAETLYF. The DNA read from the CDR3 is TGTGCCAGCAGTATATTGGGGGGTGGAAGTGCAGAA.

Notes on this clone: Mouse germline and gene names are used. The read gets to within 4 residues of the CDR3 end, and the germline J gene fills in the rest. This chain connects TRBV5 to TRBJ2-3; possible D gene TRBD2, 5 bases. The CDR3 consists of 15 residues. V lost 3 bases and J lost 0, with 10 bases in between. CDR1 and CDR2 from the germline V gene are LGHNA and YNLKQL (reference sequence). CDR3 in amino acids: CASSQMGSSAETLYF. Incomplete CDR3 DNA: TGTGCCAGCAGCCAGATGGGGTCTAGTGCAGAA.

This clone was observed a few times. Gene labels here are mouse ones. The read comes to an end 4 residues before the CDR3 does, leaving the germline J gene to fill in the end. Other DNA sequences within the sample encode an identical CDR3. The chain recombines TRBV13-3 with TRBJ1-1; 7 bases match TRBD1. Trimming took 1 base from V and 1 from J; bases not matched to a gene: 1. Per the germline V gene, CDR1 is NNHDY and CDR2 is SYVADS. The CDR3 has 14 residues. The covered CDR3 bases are TGTGCCAGCAGTGATAACAGGGGGAACACA. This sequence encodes CASSDNRGNT. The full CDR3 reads CASSDNRGNTEVFF.

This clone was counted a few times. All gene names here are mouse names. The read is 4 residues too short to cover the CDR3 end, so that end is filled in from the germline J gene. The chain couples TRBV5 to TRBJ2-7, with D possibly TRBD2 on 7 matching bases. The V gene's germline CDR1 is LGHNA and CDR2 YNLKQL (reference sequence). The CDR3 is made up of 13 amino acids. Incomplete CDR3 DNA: TGTGCCAGCAGCGTGGGGGGCCTTTAT. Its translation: CASSVGGLY. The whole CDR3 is CASSVGGLYEQYF.